This record covers a single T cell receptor (beta chain). The target antigen is unknown. This sample was included in a study of beta chain features in type 1 diabetes. Across the whole study: On cell yields, gender and age, patients and healthy donors were similar. Sorted cells, some 98,000,000 in number, were examined across all samples. General observations from the study: For Type 1 diabetes patients, all four CD4+ subsets carried TCRB CDR3s that were moderately but significantly shorter. The study found fewer insertions and more deletions at VDJ junctions in type 1 diabetes patients.

The single heparinised draw taken from each donor contained approximately 120 mL of blood on average. Every isolated RNA sample was fully reverse transcribed, so sequencing captured expressed TCRB transcripts. The protocol was immunoSEQ multiplex PCR, while the TCRdb copy is restricted to in-frame clones and leaves out a portion. The sample holds fewer than 450,000 clones, 13% seen once. Germline loops: CDR1 MDHEN, CDR2 SYDVKM. Deletions cut 6 bases from V and 5 bases from J, with 16 bases between. This CDR3 region has 14 residues. The rearrangement links TRBV28 to TRBJ1-1, with D perhaps matching TRBD1 (6 bases). This clonotype was sampled from a woman under 30 with type 1 diabetes. Material for sequencing was naive CD4+ T cells from blood. CDR3 in DNA: TGTGCCAGCAGACCCGAAGGGACACGGACTGAAGCTTTCTTT. This gives the protein CASRPEGTRTEAFF.